This T cell receptor beta chain comes out of a study of beta chain features in type 1 diabetes. Points from the study as a whole: All four CD4+ subsets of Type 1 diabetes patients contained TCRB CDR3s that were moderately but significantly shorter.

Expressed TCRB transcripts were sequenced because the entire RNA isolate underwent reverse transcription. Some clones are missing from TCRdb's copy, which holds only in-frame ones; the method was immunoSEQ multiplex PCR. This sample has 900,000 or so clones; 15% to 20% occur once, and the top ten carry 0.023%. The CDR3 totals 12 residues. The V and J ends lost 1 base and 6 bases respectively, with 4 bases between them. Germline assignment: CDR1 MDHEN and CDR2 SYDVKM. To note about this clone: As yet, its antigen is unknown. The same CDR3 can be traced to other DNA sequences in this sample.

This sequence was found in a young woman in good health. The chain links TRBV28 to TRBJ1-5, with D uncertain. Sequencing input: naive CD4+ T cells from blood. CDR3 amino acids: CASSLSAQPQHF. The CDR3 DNA reads TGTGCCAGCAGTTTATCTGCTCAGCCCCAGCATTTT.